Shown below are 9 T cell receptor beta chains from a single sample sequenced in a study of post-analysis software for immune sequencing data. Study-level findings and limits: Controls showed lower frequencies than patients for 4 or 5 TRBV segments, and TRBV5-6, TRBV5-1 and TRBV20-1 were among these.

No antigen has been identified for these receptors. Unique molecular identifiers were built into the TCR beta cDNA libraries. TCRdb passed the PCR reads through MiXCR, listing each CDR3 protein once. The sample comprises about 820,000 distinct CDR3 sequences, 53% of which are singletons, and approximately 4.4% rests with the top ten. The sample consisted of blood. The receptors derive from a girl aged 5 to 17 with multiple sclerosis.

This chain's CDR3 is CASSLPQGRLNYGYTF. The CDR3 DNA is TGTGCCAGCAGCTTACCCCAGGGCAGATTGAACTATGGCTACACCTTC. The gene calls are TRBV7-6 and TRBJ1-2, with D tentatively TRBD1 (5 bases). Germline V lookup: CDR1 SGHVS, CDR2 FNYEAQ. Trimming pared 2 bases from V and 2 bases from J, leaving 15 bases between. This CDR3 region has 16 residues.

This rearrangement joins TRBV5-1 to TRBJ1-2; possibly TRBD1 for D (5 bases). The V gene lost 0 bases and the J gene lost 8 bases, with 14 bases spanning the gap. CDR1 is SGHRS and CDR2 is YFSETQ in the germline V gene. The CDR3 loop spans 14 amino acids. The DNA for the CDR3 is TGCGCCAGCAGCTTGGCCCAGGGAGGCAGCGGCTACACCTTC. Encoded protein: CASSLAQGGSGYTF.

This clonotype was seen only a few times. The V call is TRBV27, the J call TRBJ2-5, with D possibly matching TRBD2 (6 bases). The CDR3 length is 14 residues. In germline, CDR1 is MNHEY, CDR2 SMNVEV (reference sequence). The ends were cut back, 1 base at V and 3 bases at J, with 9 bases in the middle. CDR3 loop: CASSLWASEETQYF. CDR3 sequence (DNA): TGTGCCAGCAGTTTATGGGCTAGCGAAGAGACCCAGTACTTC.

The chain recombines TRBV7-2 with TRBJ2-1; possible D gene TRBD2, 6 bases. The ends were cut back, 5 bases at V and 10 bases at J, with 21 bases in the middle. The CDR3 contains 15 residues. Germline V lookup: CDR1 SGHTA, CDR2 FQGNSA. The CDR3 loop reads CASSPYLGRGAEQFF. The CDR3 DNA is TGTGCCAGCAGCCCCTACCTGGGGCGGGGAGCGGAGCAGTTCTTC.

This clonotype appeared a few times. CDR3 in amino acids: CASSLAGPRTYNEQFF. Written as DNA, the CDR3 is TGTGCCAGCAGCTTGGCCGGACCGAGGACTTACAATGAGCAGTTCTTC. V usage is TRBV5-5 and J usage is TRBJ2-1, with a weak D call TRBD2 (5 bases). Trimming left V 0 bases short and J 4 bases short, with 14 bases between. CDR3 length: 16 amino acids. Germline CDR1 is SGHKS and CDR2 is YYEKEE (reference sequence).

This clonotype was seen only a few times. The V call is TRBV7-9, the J call TRBJ2-7; D is possibly TRBD1 (6 bases). Between the trimmed V and J ends, which lost 4 bases and 3 bases, there was a span of 10 bases. This CDR3 spans 13 amino acids. Germline CDR1 and CDR2: SEHNR and FQNEAQ (reference sequence). This CDR3 reads CASSSRDIYEQYF. In DNA, the CDR3 is TGTGCCAGCAGCTCCCGGGACATCTACGAGCAGTACTTC.

There are a few counts of this clonotype. CDR3 loop: CASSFPPAGDTDTQYF. CDR3 DNA sequence: TGTGCCAGCAGCTTCCCCCCGGCGGGGGACACAGATACGCAGTATTTT. The rearrangement uses TRBV11-2 and TRBJ2-3, with TRBD2 matching 7 bases. J was trimmed by 2 bases and V by 3 bases; bases with no gene match: 8. CDR1 and CDR2 from the germline V gene are SGHAT and FQNNGV. CDR3 length equals 16 residues.

The V gene is TRBV4-1, the J gene TRBJ2-5; D perhaps matches TRBD1 (6 bases). This CDR3 is built from 15 residues. Germline values: CDR1 MGHRA, CDR2 YSYEKL. V lost 1 base and J 3 bases, leaving 12 bases between the germline ends. As DNA, the CDR3 is TGCGCCAGCAGCCAAGTAGGACAGAGCGAAGAGACCCAGTACTTC. The encoded protein is CASSQVGQSEETQYF.

This clonotype was picked up a small number of times. V gene TRBV4-1 combines with J gene TRBJ2-1; 7 bases map to TRBD2. Germline trimming cut 0 bases from V and 1 base from J; bases unmatched to any gene: 12. Germline V lookup: CDR1 MGHRA, CDR2 YSYEKL. The CDR3 is made up of 19 amino acids. CDR3 protein: CASSQEYSLRGTSYNEQFF. The CDR3, as DNA: TGCGCCAGCAGCCAAGAGTATTCATTGCGGGGGACTTCCTACAATGAGCAGTTCTTC.